Here is one T cell receptor (beta chain) with its context. No antigen is known for it. Base qualities are not at hand, and no much larger clone is one base apart. This record belongs to a study of shared clonotypes between healthy human individuals (dated by TCRdb to 2018 to 2021). Turning to the overall study: The cohort comprised a couple of women and a few men aged 18 to 49 years. The study deeply sequenced blood TCR repertoires of about 5 healthy adults to estimate repertoire size and the extent of clonotype sharing between individuals. For each donor, three plates each were used for CD4 naive and CD4 memory, two plates were used for CD8 naive, and one plate was used for CD8 memory. Each donor's leukapheresis produced roughly between about 0.85 and 10 billion PBMCs. To increase sequencing depth and limit assay-specific biases, different laboratories used diverse techniques to prepare libraries and sequence TCR repertoires.

CD8 naive samples consisted of CD45RO-negative cells that were positively selected for CCR7, yielding a CD45RA+CCR7+ population without TemRA cells. Healthy HIV-negative adults with no recently reported acute infections or vaccinations were included as donors. Only Caucasian adults living in Nashville, Tennessee, USA were represented among the donors. Blood was obtained by leukapheresis, after which PBMCs were separated by Ficoll-Histopaque density gradient centrifugation and cryopreserved in liquid nitrogen vapor phase. Purity and quantity of every magnetically sorted T cell population were checked by analytical flow cytometry. Genomic DNA was isolated from every sorted fraction and measured by UV absorbance on a Nanodrop 2000c. What the research found in general, with its limitations: Only blood was sampled, and tissue TCR repertoires likely differ from those in blood. The genetic and exposure-history diversity represented was limited by the small number of donors. Clonotypes shared by all four sorted-subset donors showed higher generation probabilities than non-shared clonotypes. Naive subsets generally had larger estimated clonotype richness than memory subsets. Incomplete sequencing was indicated by rarefaction of sorted-subset datasets, despite the large sequencing depth. When a few donors were compared, the shared fraction of clonotypes was around 5.1% for naive CD4, about 4% for naive CD8, roughly 2.3% for memory CD4, and less than 0.45% for memory CD8. Based on pairwise subsampling, the degree of clonotype sharing among donors was expected to be affected by sequencing depth.

TCR CDR3 regions were amplified from genomic DNA by multiplex PCR using the deep immunoSEQ assay. Extracted genomic DNA from each cell subset was spread evenly across all wells of several immunoSEQ 96-well plates, with each plate serving as a replicate. Each replicate PCR for sorted subsets received around 210 ng genomic DNA, equal to 30,000 or so T cell genomes. Purified libraries were quantified with a Qubit 3.0 fluorometer, sized on a Bioanalyzer 2100, and re-quantified with the KAPA Library Quantification kit. Each immunoSEQ 96-well plate was sequenced on its own single-read 150-cycle Illumina NextSeq 550 flow cell. In the authors' own workflow: Because the immunoSEQ output included only junctional sequences and no quality scores, the filtering could not be the same as the filtering used for full-length reads. To assign V/J genes and CDR3, sequences were annotated using PyIR, a Python wrapper for IgBLAST v1.9, with IMGT germline references. Reads were filtered out if the reads had weak V/J assignments (E-value above 1e-6), no CDR3, stop codons, out-of-frame junctions, or ambiguous translated residues. V3J clonotypes were defined as sequences sharing the same inferred V gene, J gene, and CDR3 amino acid sequence. Percentage overlap between repertoires was computed as shared unique clonotypes divided by the size of the smaller repertoire. RTK rarefaction, the Chao1 estimator, and Recon v2.1 estimates of unobserved clonotypes were used to assess repertoire richness. OLGA was used to compute generation probabilities for all TCRbeta clonotypes that the gDNA method yielded from a handful of donors. As stored in TCRdb, this immuneACCESS dataset retains in-frame rearrangements with V and J assigned. A fraction of the clones does not appear; measured against another copy, unresolved V genes explain less than half of the discrepancy, and the remainder lacks a known reason. That table gives V, J and clone size, and the DNA gave D and trimming. The sample data list about 580,000 clones, and roughly 98% of these were observed just once. The ten top clones hold around 0.3% of the sample.

From the cysteine through the phenylalanine, the CDR3 covers 14 amino acids. The sequence is cut down to CDR3 DNA, 42 bases in frame from base 1. The V end loses 4 bases and the J end loses 4 bases, and a stretch of 15 bases separates them. Sequences SGHNT (CDR1) and YYREEE (CDR2) are obtained from the germline V gene (reference sequence). This chain is built from TRBV5-4 and TRBJ2-7, with a tentative D call of TRBD1 or TRBD2, each matching 5 bases. This TCR came from a man aged 30-40 years in good health. The sample taken for sequencing was naive CD8+ T cells sorted from blood. In the paper's terms, the cell subset or site label means: CD45RA+CCR7+. The CDR3 protein is CASSGSGPRYEQYF. The bases read TGTGCCAGCAGCGGGTCGGGACCCCGTTACGAGCAGTACTTC. The reference TRBV5-4 and TRBJ2-7 proteins fill in what lies around the CDR3, so the full variable domain reads ETGVTQSPTHLIKTRGQQVTLRCSSQSGHNTVSWYQQALGQGPQFIFQYYREEENGRGNFPPRFSGLQFPNYSSELNVNALELDDSALYLCASSGSGPRYEQYFGPGTRLTVT.